This record concerns one T cell receptor (beta chain) sequence. The antigen is not known. In patients chosen for sequencing, flow cytometry had shown CD8+CD57+ cell expansion. Every patient had severe acquired aplastic anemia. The V gene lost 4 bases and the J gene lost 5 bases, with 11 bases spanning the gap. The CDR3 covers 13 residues. In germline, CDR1 is DFQATT, CDR2 SNEGSKA (reference sequence). The data were taken from a study of CD8+CD57+ T cells in acquired aplastic anemia. About the research overall: Average DNA yield from sorted CD4+ and CD8+ cells was about 3.2 ug. General observations from the study: Patients and controls shared twenty-nine CD8+ CDR3 sequences, highly expressed in patients.

Template material for TCR beta VDJ and CDR3 profiling consisted of genomic DNA. TCRdb reprocessed the reads with MiXCR, giving one entry per CDR3 protein. The data hold about 180,000 distinct CDR3 sequences, with less than 60% observed a single time. The material sequenced was sorted CD4+, CD8+, or CD8+CD57+ T cells (not recorded which) from PBMCs. This sequence joins TRBV20-1 and TRBJ1-4; D remains unclear. This receptor was obtained from a human donor with aplastic anemia. The CDR3 DNA is TGCAGTGCTACAAGGCGGCAAAATGAAAAACTGTTTTTT. This codes for CSATRRQNEKLFF.